This T cell receptor (beta chain) was sequenced for a study of blood T cell repertoires in COVID-19. The CDR3 sequence is 15 residues long. V shed 2 bases and J shed 5 bases, with 15 bases lying between them. Germline lookup yields CDR1 PRHDT and CDR2 FYEKMQ (reference sequence). A single count supports this clone. The table came from immunoSEQ multiplex PCR; TCRdb's copy has only in-frame clones and leaves some out. The sample records 110,000 or so clones, approximately 77% being singletons. The sequence was collected from a human donor in a cohort sampled during active COVID-19. The rearrangement uses TRBV13 and TRBJ1-1, with a tentative D call TRBD1 (5 bases). The material sequenced was peripheral blood. CDR3 region: CASSLTGVGGTEAFF. The CDR3 nucleotides are TGTGCCAGCAGCTTAACGGGGGTTGGGGGAACTGAAGCTTTCTTT.